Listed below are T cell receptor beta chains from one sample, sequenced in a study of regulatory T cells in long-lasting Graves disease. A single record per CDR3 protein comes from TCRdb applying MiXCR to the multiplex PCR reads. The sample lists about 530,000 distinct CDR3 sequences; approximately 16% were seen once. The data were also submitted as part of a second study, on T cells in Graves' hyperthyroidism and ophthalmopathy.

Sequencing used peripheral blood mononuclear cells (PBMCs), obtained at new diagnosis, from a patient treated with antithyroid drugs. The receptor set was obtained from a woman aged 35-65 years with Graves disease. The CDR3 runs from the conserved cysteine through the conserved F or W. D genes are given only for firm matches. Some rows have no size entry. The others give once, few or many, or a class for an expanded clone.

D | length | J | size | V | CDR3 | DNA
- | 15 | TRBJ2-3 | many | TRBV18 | CASSAGTFSTDTQYF | TGTGCCAGCTCAGCCGGGACTTTTAGCACAGATACGCAGTATTTT
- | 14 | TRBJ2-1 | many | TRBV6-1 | CASSPLGPYNEQFF | TGTGCCAGCAGTCCGCTGGGACCCTACAATGAGCAGTTCTTC
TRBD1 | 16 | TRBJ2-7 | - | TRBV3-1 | CASSQNGARGRHEQYF | TGTGCCAGCAGCCAAAATGGCGCCAGGGGGCGACACGAGCAGTACTTC
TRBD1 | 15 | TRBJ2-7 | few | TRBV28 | CASRNGQASSYEQYF | TGTGCCAGCAGGAACGGACAGGCCTCCTCCTACGAGCAGTACTTC
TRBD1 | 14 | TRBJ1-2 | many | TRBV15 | CATSRKGTEYGYTF | TGTGCCACCAGCAGAAAGGGGACAGAGTATGGCTACACCTTC
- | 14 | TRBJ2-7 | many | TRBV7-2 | CASSSLLGGYEQYF | TGTGCCAGCAGCTCCCTTCTAGGGGGTTACGAGCAGTACTTC
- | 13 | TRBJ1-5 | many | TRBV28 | CASSLEGYQPQHF | TGTGCCAGCAGCTTGGAGGGGTATCAGCCCCAGCATTTT
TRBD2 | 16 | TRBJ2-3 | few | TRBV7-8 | CASSFSSGGFTDTQYF | TGTGCCAGCAGCTTTTCTAGCGGGGGGTTCACAGATACGCAGTATTTT
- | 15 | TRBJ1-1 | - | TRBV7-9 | CASSLARRMNTEAFF | TGTGCCAGCAGCTTAGCACGGCGGATGAACACTGAAGCTTTCTTT
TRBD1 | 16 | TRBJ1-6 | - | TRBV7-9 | CASRDPGGQADSPLHF | TGTGCCAGCAGGGACCCAGGAGGACAGGCTGATTCACCCCTCCACTTT
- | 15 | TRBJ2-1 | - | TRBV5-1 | CASSLFGSSYNEQFF | TGCGCCAGCAGCTTGTTTGGGAGCTCCTACAATGAGCAGTTCTTC
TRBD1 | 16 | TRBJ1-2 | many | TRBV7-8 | CASSLEGDSSNYGYTF | TGTGCCAGCAGCTTAGAAGGGGACAGCTCTAACTATGGCTACACCTTC
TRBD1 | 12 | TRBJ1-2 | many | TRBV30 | CAWTRTGYGYTF | TGTGCCTGGACCCGGACAGGCTATGGCTACACCTTC
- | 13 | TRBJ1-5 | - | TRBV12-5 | CASGLYGDQPQHF | TGTGCTAGTGGTTTGTACGGCGATCAGCCCCAGCATTTT
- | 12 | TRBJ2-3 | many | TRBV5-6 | CASSFGADTQYF | TGTGCCAGCAGCTTCGGGGCAGATACGCAGTATTTT
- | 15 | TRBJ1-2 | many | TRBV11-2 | CASSLQQGIYYGYTF | TGTGCCAGCAGCTTACAACAGGGTATTTACTATGGCTACACCTTC
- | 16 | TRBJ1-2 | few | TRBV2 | CASRPSNREGNYGYTF | TGTGCCAGCAGACCTTCTAACAGGGAGGGTAACTATGGCTACACCTTC
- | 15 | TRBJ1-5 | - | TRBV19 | CASRVDRYSNQPQHF | TGTGCCAGTAGGGTGGACAGATATAGCAATCAGCCCCAGCATTTT
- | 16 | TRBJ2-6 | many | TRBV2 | CASSGAGASGANVLTF | TGTGCCAGCAGTGGGGCAGGGGCCTCTGGGGCCAACGTCCTGACTTTC
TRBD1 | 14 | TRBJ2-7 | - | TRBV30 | CAWARGLGSYEQYF | TGTGCCTGGGCAAGGGGGCTAGGGTCCTACGAGCAGTACTTC
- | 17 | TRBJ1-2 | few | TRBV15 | CATSRGVGGPANYGYTF | TGTGCCACCAGCAGAGGAGTTGGGGGACCAGCTAACTATGGCTACACCTTC
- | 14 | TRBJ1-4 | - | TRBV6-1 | CASRSDSGNEKLFF | TGTGCCAGCAGGTCTGACAGTGGGAATGAAAAACTGTTTTTT
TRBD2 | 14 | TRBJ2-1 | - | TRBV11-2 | CASSLVGGANEQFF | TGTGCCAGCAGCTTAGTCGGGGGGGCAAATGAGCAGTTCTTC
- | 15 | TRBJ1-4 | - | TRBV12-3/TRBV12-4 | CASSLGGGSNEKLFF | TGTGCCAGCAGTTTAGGAGGGGGATCTAATGAAAAACTGTTTTTT
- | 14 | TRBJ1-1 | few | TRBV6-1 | CASSDGAMNTEAFF | TGTGCCAGCAGTGACGGGGCGATGAACACTGAAGCTTTCTTT
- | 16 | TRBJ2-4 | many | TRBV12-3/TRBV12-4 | CASSTPGALAKNIQYF | TGTGCCAGCAGTACCCCAGGGGCCCTAGCCAAAAACATTCAGTACTTC
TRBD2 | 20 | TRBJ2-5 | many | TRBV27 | CASSPGTSGGPGRYQETQYF | TGTGCCAGCAGTCCGGGGACTAGCGGGGGTCCCGGGAGGTACCAAGAGACCCAGTACTTC
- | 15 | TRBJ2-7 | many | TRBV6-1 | CASSEITGSTYEQYF | TGTGCCAGCAGTGAAATCACAGGGTCCACCTACGAGCAGTACTTC
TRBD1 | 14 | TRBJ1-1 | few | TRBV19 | CASSRTGVDTEAFF | TGTGCCAGTAGTCGGACAGGGGTGGACACTGAAGCTTTCTTT